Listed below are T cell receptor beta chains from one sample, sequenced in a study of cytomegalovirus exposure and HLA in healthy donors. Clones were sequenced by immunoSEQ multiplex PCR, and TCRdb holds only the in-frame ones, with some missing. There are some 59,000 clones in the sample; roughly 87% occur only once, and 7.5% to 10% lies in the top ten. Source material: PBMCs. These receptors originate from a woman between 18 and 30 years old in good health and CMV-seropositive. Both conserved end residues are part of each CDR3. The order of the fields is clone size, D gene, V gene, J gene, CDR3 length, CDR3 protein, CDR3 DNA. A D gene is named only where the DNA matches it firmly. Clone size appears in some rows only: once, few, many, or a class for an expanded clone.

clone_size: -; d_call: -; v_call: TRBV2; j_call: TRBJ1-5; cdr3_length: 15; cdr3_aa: CASSEEAGNNQPQHF; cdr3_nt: TGTGCCAGCAGTGAAGAGGCAGGTAACAATCAGCCCCAGCATTTT
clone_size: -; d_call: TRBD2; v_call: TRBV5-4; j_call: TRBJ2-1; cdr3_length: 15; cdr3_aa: CASSRSSGGGNEQFF; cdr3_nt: TGTGCCAGCAGCCGATCTAGCGGGGGTGGCAATGAGCAGTTCTTC
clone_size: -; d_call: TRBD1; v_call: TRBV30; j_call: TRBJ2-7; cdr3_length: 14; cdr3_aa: CAWTRGQGAHEQYF; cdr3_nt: TGTGCCTGGACCCGGGGACAGGGGGCCCACGAGCAGTACTTC
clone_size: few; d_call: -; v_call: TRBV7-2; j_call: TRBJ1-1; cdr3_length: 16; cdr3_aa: CASSSSFSGFNTEAFF; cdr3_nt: TGTGCCAGCAGCTCGAGTTTTTCAGGGTTTAACACTGAAGCTTTCTTT
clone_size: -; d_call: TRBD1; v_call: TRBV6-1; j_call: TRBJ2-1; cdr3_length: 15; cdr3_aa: CASSPPPTGVNEQFF; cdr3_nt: TGTGCCAGCAGTCCACCCCCTACAGGGGTGAATGAGCAGTTCTTC
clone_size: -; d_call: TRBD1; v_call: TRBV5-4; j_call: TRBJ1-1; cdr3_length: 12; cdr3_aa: CASSRDRVGAFF; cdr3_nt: TGTGCCAGCAGCCGGGACAGGGTCGGAGCTTTCTTT
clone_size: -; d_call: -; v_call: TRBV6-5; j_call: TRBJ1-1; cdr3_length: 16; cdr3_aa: CASSYSPSSLNTEAFF; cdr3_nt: TGTGCCAGCAGTTACTCTCCTTCCAGTTTGAACACTGAAGCTTTCTTT
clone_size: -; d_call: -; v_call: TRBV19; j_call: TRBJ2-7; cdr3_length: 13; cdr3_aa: CASALTGSHEQYF; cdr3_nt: TGTGCCTCCGCGTTAACAGGGTCCCACGAGCAGTACTTC
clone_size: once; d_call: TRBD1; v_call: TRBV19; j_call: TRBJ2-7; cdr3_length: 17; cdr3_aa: CASSEDRGRANDYEQYF; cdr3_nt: TGTGCCAGTAGTGAGGACAGGGGAAGAGCTAACGACTACGAGCAGTACTTC
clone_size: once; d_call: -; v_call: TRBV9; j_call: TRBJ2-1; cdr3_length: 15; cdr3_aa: CASSTRGKDGNEQFF; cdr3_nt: TGTGCCAGCAGCACCCGGGGAAAGGACGGGAATGAGCAGTTCTTC
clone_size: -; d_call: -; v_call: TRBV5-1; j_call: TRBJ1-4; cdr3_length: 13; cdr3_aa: CASRESGSRLLFF; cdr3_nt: TGCGCCAGCAGGGAATCCGGGAGCCGCTTACTGTTTTTT
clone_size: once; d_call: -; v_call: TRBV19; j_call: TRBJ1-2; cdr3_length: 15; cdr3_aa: CASSTRDRANYGYTF; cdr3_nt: TGTGCCAGTAGTACCAGAGACAGAGCTAACTATGGCTACACCTTC
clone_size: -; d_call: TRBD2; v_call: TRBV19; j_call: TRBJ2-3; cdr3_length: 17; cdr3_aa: CASSLYGTKRTTDTQYF; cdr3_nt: TGTGCCAGTAGTTTATACGGGACTAAGCGGACCACAGATACGCAGTATTTT
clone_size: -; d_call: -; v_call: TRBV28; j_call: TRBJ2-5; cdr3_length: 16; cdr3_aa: CASSFGGTEGLKTQYF; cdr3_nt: TGTGCCAGCAGTTTTGGAGGGACTGAGGGCCTAAAGACCCAGTACTTC
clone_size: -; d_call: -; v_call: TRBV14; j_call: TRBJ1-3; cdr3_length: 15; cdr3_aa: CASSLGQISGNTIYF; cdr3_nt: TGTGCCAGCAGCCTCGGACAGATCTCTGGAAACACCATATATTTT
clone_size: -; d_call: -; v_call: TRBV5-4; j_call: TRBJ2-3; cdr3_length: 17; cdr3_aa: CASSLVGGASIHDTQYF; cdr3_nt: TGTGCCAGCAGCTTGGTAGGGGGTGCCTCAATTCATGATACGCAGTATTTT
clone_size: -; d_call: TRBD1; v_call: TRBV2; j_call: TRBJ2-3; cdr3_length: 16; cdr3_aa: CASSEGSDRGTDTQYF; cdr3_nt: TGTGCCAGCAGTGAAGGATCAGACAGGGGCACAGATACGCAGTATTTT
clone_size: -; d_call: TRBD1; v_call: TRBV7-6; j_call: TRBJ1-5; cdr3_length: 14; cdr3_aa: CASSRQGANQPQHF; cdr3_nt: TGTGCCAGCAGCAGACAGGGGGCTAACCAGCCCCAGCATTTT
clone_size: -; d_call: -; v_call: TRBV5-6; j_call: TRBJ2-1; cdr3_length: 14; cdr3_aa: CASSLASPGDEQFF; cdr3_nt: TGTGCCAGCAGCTTGGCTTCACCGGGGGATGAGCAGTTCTTC
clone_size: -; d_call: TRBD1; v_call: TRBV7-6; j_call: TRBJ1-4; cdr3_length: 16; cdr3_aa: CASSLGGQALGEKLFF; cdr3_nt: TGTGCCAGCAGCTTAGGAGGACAGGCCCTCGGTGAAAAACTGTTTTTT
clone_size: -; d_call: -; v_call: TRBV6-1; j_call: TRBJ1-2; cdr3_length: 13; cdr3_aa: CASSESRGYGYTF; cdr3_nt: TGTGCCAGCAGTGAAAGCAGGGGCTATGGCTACACCTTC
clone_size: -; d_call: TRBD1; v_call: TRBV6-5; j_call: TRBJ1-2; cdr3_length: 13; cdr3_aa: CASRAGTGIGYTF; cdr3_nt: TGTGCCAGCAGAGCCGGGACAGGGATCGGCTACACCTTC
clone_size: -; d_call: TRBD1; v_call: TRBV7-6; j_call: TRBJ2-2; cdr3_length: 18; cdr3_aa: CASSLFGGTGPNTGELFF; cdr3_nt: TGTGCCAGCAGCTTATTTGGAGGGACAGGGCCGAACACCGGGGAGCTGTTTTTT
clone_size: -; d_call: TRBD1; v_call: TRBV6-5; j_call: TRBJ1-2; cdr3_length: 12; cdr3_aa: CASRRTGYGYTF; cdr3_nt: TGTGCCAGCAGAAGGACAGGGTATGGCTACACCTTC
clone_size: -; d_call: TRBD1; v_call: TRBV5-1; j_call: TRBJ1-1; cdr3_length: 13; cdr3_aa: CASGQGMNTEAFF; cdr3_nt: TGCGCCAGCGGACAGGGGATGAACACTGAAGCTTTCTTT
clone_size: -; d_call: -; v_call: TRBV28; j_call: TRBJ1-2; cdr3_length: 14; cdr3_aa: CASTQETRRYGYTF; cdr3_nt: TGTGCCAGCACCCAAGAGACACGCCGCTATGGCTACACCTTC
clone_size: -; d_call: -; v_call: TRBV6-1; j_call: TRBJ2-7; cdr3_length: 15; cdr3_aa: CASRGDREVPYEQYF; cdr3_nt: TGTGCCAGCAGGGGCGACAGGGAGGTCCCATACGAGCAGTACTTC
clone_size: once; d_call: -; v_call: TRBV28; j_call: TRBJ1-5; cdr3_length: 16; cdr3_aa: CASSLTLGRSNQPQHF; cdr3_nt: TGTGCCAGCAGTCTGACGCTAGGCCGTAGCAATCAGCCCCAGCATTTT
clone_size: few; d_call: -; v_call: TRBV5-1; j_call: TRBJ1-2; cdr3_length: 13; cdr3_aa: CASSLAPNYGYTF; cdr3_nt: TGCGCCAGCAGCTTGGCTCCGAACTATGGCTACACCTTC
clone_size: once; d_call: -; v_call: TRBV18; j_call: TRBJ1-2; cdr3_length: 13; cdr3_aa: CASSPSDSRGYTF; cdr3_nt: TGTGCCAGCTCACCATCGGACTCACGTGGCTACACCTTC
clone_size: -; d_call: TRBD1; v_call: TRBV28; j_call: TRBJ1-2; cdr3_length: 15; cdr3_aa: CASTDEGTGTHGYTF; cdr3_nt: TGTGCCAGCACCGACGAGGGGACAGGGACCCATGGCTACACCTTC
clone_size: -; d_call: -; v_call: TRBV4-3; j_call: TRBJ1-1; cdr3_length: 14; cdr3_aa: CASSQHLTAAEAFF; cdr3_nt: TGCGCCAGCAGCCAACATCTTACCGCGGCTGAAGCTTTCTTT
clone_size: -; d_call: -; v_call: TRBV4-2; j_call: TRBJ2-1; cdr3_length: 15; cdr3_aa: CASSQELRGALEQFF; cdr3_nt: TGTGCCAGCAGCCAAGAACTTCGGGGGGCACTCGAGCAGTTCTTC
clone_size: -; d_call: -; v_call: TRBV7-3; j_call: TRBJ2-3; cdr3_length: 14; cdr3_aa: CASSLIPRGDTQYF; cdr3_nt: TGTGCCAGCAGCTTAATTCCCCGCGGAGATACGCAGTATTTT
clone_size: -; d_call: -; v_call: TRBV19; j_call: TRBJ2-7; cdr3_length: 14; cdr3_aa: CASSPMESSYEQYF; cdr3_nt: TGTGCCAGTAGCCCAATGGAGAGCTCCTACGAGCAGTACTTC
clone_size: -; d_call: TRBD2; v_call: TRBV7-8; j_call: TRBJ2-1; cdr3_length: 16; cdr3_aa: CASSLRSGGAVNEQFF; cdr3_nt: TGTGCCAGCAGCTTACGAAGCGGGGGGGCCGTCAATGAGCAGTTCTTC
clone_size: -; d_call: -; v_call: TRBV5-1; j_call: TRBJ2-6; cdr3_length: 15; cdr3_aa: CASSIGASGANVLTF; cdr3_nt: TGCGCCAGCAGCATAGGGGCGTCTGGGGCCAACGTCCTGACTTTC
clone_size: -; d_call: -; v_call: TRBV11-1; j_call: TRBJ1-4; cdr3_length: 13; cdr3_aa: CASSLNRDEKLFF; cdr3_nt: TGTGCCAGCAGCTTAAACAGGGATGAAAAACTGTTTTTT
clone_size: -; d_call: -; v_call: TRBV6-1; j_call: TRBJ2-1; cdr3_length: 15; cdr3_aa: CASSADGTTYNEQFF; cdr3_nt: TGTGCCAGCAGTGCAGACGGGACAACTTACAATGAGCAGTTCTTC
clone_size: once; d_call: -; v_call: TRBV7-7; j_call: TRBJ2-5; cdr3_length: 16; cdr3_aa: CASSPGTRTGQETQYF; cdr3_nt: TGTGCTAGCAGCCCGGGGACTAGGACAGGACAAGAGACCCAGTACTTC
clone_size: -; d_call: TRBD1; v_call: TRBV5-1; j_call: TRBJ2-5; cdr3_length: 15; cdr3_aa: CASSSQNRGRGTQYF; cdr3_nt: TGCGCCAGCAGCTCTCAAAACAGGGGCAGGGGGACCCAGTACTTC